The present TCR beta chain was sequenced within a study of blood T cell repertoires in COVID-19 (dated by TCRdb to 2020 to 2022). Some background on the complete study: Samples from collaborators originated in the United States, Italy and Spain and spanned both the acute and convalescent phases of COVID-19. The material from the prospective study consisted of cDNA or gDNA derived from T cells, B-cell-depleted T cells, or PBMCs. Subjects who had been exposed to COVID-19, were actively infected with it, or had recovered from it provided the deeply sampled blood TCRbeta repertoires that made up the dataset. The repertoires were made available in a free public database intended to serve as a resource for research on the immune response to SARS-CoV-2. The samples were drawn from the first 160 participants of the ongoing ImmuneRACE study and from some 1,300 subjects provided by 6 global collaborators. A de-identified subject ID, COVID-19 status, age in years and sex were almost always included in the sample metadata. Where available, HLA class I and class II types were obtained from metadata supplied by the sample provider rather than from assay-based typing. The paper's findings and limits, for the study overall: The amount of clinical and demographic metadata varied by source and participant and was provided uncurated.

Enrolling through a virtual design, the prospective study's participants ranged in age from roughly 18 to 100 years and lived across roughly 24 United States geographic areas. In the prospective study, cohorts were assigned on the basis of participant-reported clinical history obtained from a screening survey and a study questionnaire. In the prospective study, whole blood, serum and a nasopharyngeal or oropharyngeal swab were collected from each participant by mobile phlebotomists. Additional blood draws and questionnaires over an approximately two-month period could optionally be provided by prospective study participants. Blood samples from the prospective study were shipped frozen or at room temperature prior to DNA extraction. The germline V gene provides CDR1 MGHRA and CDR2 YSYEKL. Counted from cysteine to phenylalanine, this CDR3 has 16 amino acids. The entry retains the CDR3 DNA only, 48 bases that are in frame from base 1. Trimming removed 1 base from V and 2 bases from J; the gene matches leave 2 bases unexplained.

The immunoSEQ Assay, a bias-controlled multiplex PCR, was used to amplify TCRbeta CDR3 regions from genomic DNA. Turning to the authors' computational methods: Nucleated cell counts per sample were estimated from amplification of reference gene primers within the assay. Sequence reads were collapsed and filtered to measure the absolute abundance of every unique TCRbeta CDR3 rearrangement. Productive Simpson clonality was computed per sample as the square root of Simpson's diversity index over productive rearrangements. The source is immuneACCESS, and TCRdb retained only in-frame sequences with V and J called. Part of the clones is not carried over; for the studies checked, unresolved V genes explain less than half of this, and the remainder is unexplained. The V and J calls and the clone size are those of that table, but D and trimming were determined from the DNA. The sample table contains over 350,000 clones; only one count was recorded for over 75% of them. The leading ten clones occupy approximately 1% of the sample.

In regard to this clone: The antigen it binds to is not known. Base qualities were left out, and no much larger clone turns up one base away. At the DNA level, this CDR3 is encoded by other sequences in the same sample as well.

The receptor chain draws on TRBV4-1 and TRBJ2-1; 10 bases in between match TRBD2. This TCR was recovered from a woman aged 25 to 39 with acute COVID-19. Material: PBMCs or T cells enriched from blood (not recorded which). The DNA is TGCGCCAGCAGCCAAGTCCTAGCGGGGGCCTACAATGAGCAGTTCTTC. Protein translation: CASSQVLAGAYNEQFF.